These 15 T cell receptor beta chains came from one sample sequenced in a study of blood T cell repertoires in COVID-19. The protocol was immunoSEQ multiplex PCR, while the TCRdb copy is restricted to in-frame clones and leaves out a portion. This sample yields roughly 71,000 clones, of which over 70% are seen a single time; 15% to 20% belongs to the top ten. Material: peripheral blood. The receptors come from a man between 65 and 80 years old who had recovered from COVID-19.

The chain links TRBV7-3 to TRBJ1-6; D is unresolved. The ends were cut back, 4 bases at V and 5 bases at J, with 12 bases in the middle. CDR3 length equals 15 residues. Germline CDR1 and CDR2: SGHTA and FQGTGA. CDR3 sequence reads: CASSSDGSHNSPLHF. The CDR3 bases are TGTGCCAGCAGCTCCGATGGGAGCCATAATTCACCCCTCCACTTT. The entire variable domain, with the rest obtained from reference TRBV7-3 and TRBJ1-6, is as follows: GAGVSQTPSNKVTEKGKYVELRCDPISGHTALYWYRQSLGQGPEFLIYFQGTGAADDSGLPNDRFFAVRPEGSVSTLKIQRTERGDSAVYLCASSSDGSHNSPLHFGNGTRLTVT.

The gene calls are TRBV4-2 and TRBJ2-1; TRBD2 might be the D (5 bases). Germline loops: CDR1 LGHNA, CDR2 YNFKEQ. Trimming left V 3 bases short and J 4 bases short, with 16 bases between. The CDR3 runs to 16 residues. The CDR3 nucleotides read TGTGCCAGCAGCCACCAGCTCGCCGAGGGTTACAATGAGCAGTTCTTC. It codes for CASSHQLAEGYNEQFF.

The chain employs TRBV10-3 and TRBJ1-5; 7 nucleotides agree with TRBD1. This CDR3 has 13 residues. J lost 6 bases, V lost 10 bases, and 9 bases had no gene match. Per germline, CDR1 ENHRY and CDR2 SYGVKD. CDR3: CASATGEGQPQHF. The CDR3, as DNA: TGTGCCAGCGCTACAGGGGAAGGTCAGCCCCAGCATTTT.

V usage is TRBV19 and J usage is TRBJ1-2, with 7 bases that match TRBD1. V lost 3 bases and J lost 7; bases outside the gene matches: 14. Germline CDR1 reads LNHDA; CDR2 reads SQIVND (reference sequence). The CDR3 loop spans 16 amino acids. CDR3 sequence (DNA): TGTGCCAGTAGTATCCCCCCTACAGGGGAACGATCTGGCTACACCTTC. As protein: CASSIPPTGERSGYTF.

V gene TRBV6-2 or TRBV6-3 combines with J gene TRBJ2-3; 9 bases match TRBD1. CDR3 size: 20 residues. Germline CDR1 MNHEY, CDR2 SVGEGT. Trimming at V came to 0 bases and at J to 2 bases, leaving 15 bases not matched to a gene. The DNA for the CDR3 is TGTGCCAGCAGTTACTCGAGTATTGGGACAGGGTCTCGAACCACAGATACGCAGTATTTT. This translates into CASSYSSIGTGSRTTDTQYF.

The chain joins TRBV11-2 to TRBJ2-1; the match to TRBD2 covers 14 bases. The CDR3 extends over 19 amino acids. CDR1 is SGHAT and CDR2 is FQNNGV in the germline V gene. V shed 8 bases, J shed 4 bases, and the junction held 16 bases outside the gene matches. CDR3 residues: CASSPGGGTSGSLYNEQFF. The CDR3 DNA reads TGTGCCAGCTCCCCCGGCGGCGGGACTAGCGGGAGCCTTTACAATGAGCAGTTCTTC.

The chain employs TRBV6-5 and TRBJ1-2, with a weak D call TRBD1 (5 bases). V was pared by 0 bases and J by 4 bases, with 12 bases between. The germline gives CDR1 MNHEY, CDR2 SVGAGI. This CDR3 has 15 residues. CDR3 sequence: CASSYSRRTTYGYTF. Written as DNA, the CDR3 is TGTGCCAGCAGTTACTCAAGACGGACAACCTATGGCTACACCTTC.

V usage is TRBV7-6 and J usage is TRBJ1-6, with D maybe TRBD1 (5 bases). The CDR3 extends over 16 amino acids. Trimming stripped 0 bases from V and 4 bases from J, with 10 bases between. Germline lookup yields CDR1 SGHVS and CDR2 FNYEAQ. The CDR3 coding sequence is TGTGCCAGCAGCTTAGCGGCAGGGCGGTATAATTCACCCCTCCACTTT. The encoded protein is CASSLAAGRYNSPLHF.

The chain links TRBV11-2 to TRBJ2-3; 8 positions match TRBD2. CDR1 is SGHAT and CDR2 is FQNNGV in the germline V gene. CDR3 length equals 17 residues. Trimming took 1 base from V and 4 from J; bases not matched to a gene: 10. In nucleotides, the CDR3 is TGTGCCAGCAGCTTAGTCGTTCGAAGCGGGGGCTCAGATACGCAGTATTTT. Its translation: CASSLVVRSGGSDTQYF.

The chain recombines TRBV7-2 with TRBJ2-7, with 9 bases that match TRBD1. Germline V CDR1 and CDR2: SGHTA, FQGNSA. The CDR3 loop spans 15 amino acids. Trimming at V came to 5 bases and at J to 7 bases, leaving 12 bases not matched to a gene. CDR3 nucleotide sequence: TGTGCCAGCAGCCCCTCGACAGGGGGACTGGGGGAGCAGTACTTC. Translating it yields CASSPSTGGLGEQYF.

The chain recombines TRBV7-2 with TRBJ2-7, with 8 bases that match TRBD1. This CDR3 is built from 14 residues. Trimming cost V 5 bases and J 2 bases; bases outside gene matches: 5. Germline V gene data show CDR1 as SGHTA and CDR2 as FQGNSA. DNA of the CDR3: TGTGCCAGCAGCGTTCAACAGGGGGCCTACGAGCAGTACTTC. This encodes CASSVQQGAYEQYF.

Comments on this clone: At one end the junction does not follow the germline gene, possibly because of a read error. The chain combines TRBV18 with TRBJ2-7, with D possibly matching TRBD1 (6 bases). Germline V gene data show CDR1 as KGHSH and CDR2 as LQKENI. The CDR3 sequence is 13 residues long. Here the CDR3 reads CVSSPDSSYEQYF. CDR3 DNA: TGTGTCAGCTCACCGGACAGCTCCTACGAGCAGTACTTC. Variable domain in full (rest from reference TRBV18 and TRBJ2-7): NAGVMQNPRHLVRRRGQEARLRCSPMKGHSHVYWYRQLPEEGLKFMVYLQKENIIDESGMPKERFSAEFPKEGPSILRIQQVVRGDSAAYFCVSSPDSSYEQYFGPGTRLTVT.

A few counts support this clone. The chain uses TRBV5-1 and TRBJ2-1; TRBD2 matches 11 bases. V was clipped by 4 bases and J by 9 bases; unmatched bases: 6. Germline lookup yields CDR1 SGHRS and CDR2 YFSETQ. The CDR3 extends over 14 amino acids. The CDR3 region is CASSLGLAVGEQFF. CDR3 DNA: TGCGCCAGCAGCCTGGGACTAGCGGTGGGTGAGCAGTTCTTC. Using reference TRBV5-1 and TRBJ2-1 for the parts outside the CDR3, the full variable domain is KAGVTQTPRYLIKTRGQQVTLSCSPISGHRSVSWYQQTPGQGLQFLFEYFSETQRNKGNFPGRFSGRQFSNSRSEMNVSTLELGDSALYLCASSLGLAVGEQFFGPGTRLTVL.

The chain couples TRBV7-9 to TRBJ2-3; TRBD2 aligns across 7 bases. Trimming took 1 base from V and 4 from J; bases not matched to a gene: 8. Per the germline V gene, CDR1 is SEHNR and CDR2 is FQNEAQ (reference sequence). There are 16 residues in the CDR3. CDR3 protein: CASSLGRGSEADTQYF. The CDR3 region has the DNA TGTGCCAGCAGCTTAGGGCGGGGGTCCGAGGCAGATACGCAGTATTTT. Using reference TRBV7-9 and TRBJ2-3 for the parts outside the CDR3, the full variable domain is DTGVSQNPRHKITKRGQNVTFRCDPISEHNRLYWYRQTLGQGPEFLTYFQNEAQLEKSRLLSDRFSAERPKGSFSTLEIQRTEQGDSAMYLCASSLGRGSEADTQYFGPGTRLTVL.

The CDR3 region is CASSTRSGSSYNEQFF. The CDR3 DNA follows: TGTGCCAGCAGCACTAGAAGCGGGAGCTCCTACAATGAGCAGTTCTTC. The V gene is TRBV7-2, the J gene TRBJ2-1, with TRBD2 matching over 8 bases. The germline gives CDR1 SGHTA, CDR2 FQGNSA. Trimming took 5 bases from V and 0 from J; bases not matched to a gene: 6. The CDR3 consists of 16 residues.